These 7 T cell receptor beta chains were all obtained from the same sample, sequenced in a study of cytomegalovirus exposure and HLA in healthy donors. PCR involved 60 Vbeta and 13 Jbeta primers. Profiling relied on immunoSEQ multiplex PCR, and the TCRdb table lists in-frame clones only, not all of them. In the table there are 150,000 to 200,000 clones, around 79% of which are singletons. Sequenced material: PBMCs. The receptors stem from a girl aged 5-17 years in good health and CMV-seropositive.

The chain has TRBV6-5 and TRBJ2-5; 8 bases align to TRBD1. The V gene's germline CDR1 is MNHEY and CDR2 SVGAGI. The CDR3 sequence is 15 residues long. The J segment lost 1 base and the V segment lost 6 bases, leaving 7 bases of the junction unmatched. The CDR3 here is CASSWQGAGQETQYF. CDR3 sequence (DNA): TGTGCCAGCAGCTGGCAGGGGGCGGGCCAAGAGACCCAGTACTTC.

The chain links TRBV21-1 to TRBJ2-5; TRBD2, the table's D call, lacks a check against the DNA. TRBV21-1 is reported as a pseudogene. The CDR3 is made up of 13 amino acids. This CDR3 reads CASSKLYQETQYF. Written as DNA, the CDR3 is TGTGCCAGCAGCAAACTGTACCAAGAGACCCAGTACTTC.

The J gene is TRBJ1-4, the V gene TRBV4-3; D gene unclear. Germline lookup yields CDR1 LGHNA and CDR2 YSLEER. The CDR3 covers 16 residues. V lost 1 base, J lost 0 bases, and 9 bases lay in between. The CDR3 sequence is CASSQGALTTNEKLFF. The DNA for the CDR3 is TGCGCCAGCAGCCAAGGGGCCCTGACAACTAATGAAAAACTGTTTTTT.

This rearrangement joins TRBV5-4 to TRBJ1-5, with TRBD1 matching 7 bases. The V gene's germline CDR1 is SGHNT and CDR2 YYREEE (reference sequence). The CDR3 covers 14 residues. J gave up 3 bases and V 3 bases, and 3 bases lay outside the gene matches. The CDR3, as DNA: TGTGCCAGCAGCTCACAGGGGTCCAATCAGCCCCAGCATTTT. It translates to CASSSQGSNQPQHF.

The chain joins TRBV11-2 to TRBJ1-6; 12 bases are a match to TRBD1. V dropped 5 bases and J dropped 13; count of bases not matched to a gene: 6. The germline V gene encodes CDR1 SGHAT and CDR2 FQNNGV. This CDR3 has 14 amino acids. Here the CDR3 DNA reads TGTGCCAGCAGCCCCGGGACAGGGGGCTCCCCCCTCCACTTT. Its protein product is CASSPGTGGSPLHF.

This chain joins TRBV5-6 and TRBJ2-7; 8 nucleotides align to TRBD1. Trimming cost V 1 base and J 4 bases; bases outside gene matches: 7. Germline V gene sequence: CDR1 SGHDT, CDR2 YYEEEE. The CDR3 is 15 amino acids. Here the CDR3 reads CASSLSDRANYEQYF. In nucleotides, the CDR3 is TGTGCCAGCAGCTTGTCGGACAGGGCCAATTACGAGCAGTACTTC.

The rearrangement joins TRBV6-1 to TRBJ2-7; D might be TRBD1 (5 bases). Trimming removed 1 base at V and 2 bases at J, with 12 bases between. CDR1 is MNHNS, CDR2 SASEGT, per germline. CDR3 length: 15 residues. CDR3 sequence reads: CASSEVEGVAYEQYF. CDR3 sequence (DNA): TGTGCCAGCAGTGAAGTGGAAGGGGTTGCCTACGAGCAGTACTTC.